The entry that follows covers one T cell receptor (beta chain) sequence. Random hexamers primed reverse transcription of roughly 0.5 to 1 ug RNA. TCRdb re-analysed the immunoSEQ multiplex PCR reads in MiXCR, keeping a single row per CDR3 protein. Among 170,000 or so distinct CDR3 sequences, about 96% were seen once, and the ten largest hold about 0.12%. The data derive from a study of CD8 T cells in Susac syndrome. J was trimmed by 10 bases and V by 9 bases; bases with no gene match: 11. The CDR3 consists of 12 residues. Looked up from germline, CDR1 is MNHEY and CDR2 is SVGAGI. The V call is TRBV6-5, the J call TRBJ1-1; the match to TRBD1 covers 7 bases. This TCR came from a human donor with Susac syndrome. Material for sequencing was CD4+ T cells from PBMCs. In DNA, the CDR3 is TGTGCCAGGACGACGACAGGGTCGAGAGCTTTCTTT. Its protein product is CARTTTGSRAFF.